The 24 T cell receptor beta chains given below trace back to one sample, sequenced in a study of regulatory T cells in long-lasting Graves disease. Time point denoted: newly diagnosed GD, antithyroid drugs for less than 3 months. PBMC RNA served as the TCR library source. Through Arm-PCR of CDR3 regions and iRepertoire HTBI primers, TCR beta libraries were built. TCRdb used MiXCR to reprocess the multiplex PCR reads, holding one entry per CDR3 protein. The table has about half a million distinct CDR3 sequences, 12% seen once. The same sample was also used in a study of T cells in Graves' hyperthyroidism and ophthalmopathy.

The starting material was peripheral blood mononuclear cells (PBMCs), obtained at new diagnosis, from a patient treated with antithyroid drugs. Source of these receptors: a woman under 40 with Graves disease.

Many counts were recorded for this clonotype. This rearrangement joins TRBV20-1 to TRBJ1-1, with D perhaps TRBD1 (5 bases). Germline V gene data show CDR1 as DFQATT and CDR2 as SNEGSKA (reference sequence). The CDR3 consists of 13 residues. V was shortened by 0 bases and J by 1 base, with 6 bases between the two germline ends. The CDR3 DNA reads TGCAGTGCTAGAGAGGACACGAACACTGAAGCTTTCTTT. This codes for CSAREDTNTEAFF.

This clonotype was recorded at least ten times. The gene calls are TRBV7-9 and TRBJ2-7; TRBD1 might be the D (6 bases). This CDR3 comprises 14 residues. The V and J ends lost 1 base and 4 bases respectively, with 11 bases between them. Germline values: CDR1 SEHNR, CDR2 FQNEAQ (reference sequence). The CDR3 nucleotides are TGTGCCAGCAGCTTAGTAGGACAGATATACGAGCAGTACTTC. Protein product: CASSLVGQIYEQYF.

In this sample, this clonotype turned up a few times. The chain has TRBV5-4 and TRBJ2-1; 10 bases are a match to TRBD2. Germline CDR1 reads SGHNT; CDR2 reads YYREEE (reference sequence). The CDR3 has 15 amino acids. The V segment lost 4 bases and the J segment 9 bases; nucleotides outside the gene matches: 10. CDR3 loop: CASSQSLAGEGEQFF. Here the CDR3 DNA reads TGTGCCAGCAGCCAAAGCCTAGCGGGAGAGGGTGAGCAGTTCTTC.

This clonotype was counted ten times or more. The chain links TRBV5-5 to TRBJ2-3; tentatively, D is TRBD2 (5 bases). CDR3 size: 17 residues. The V end lost 0 bases, the J end lost 0 bases, and 14 bases lay between the germline ends. Germline assignment: CDR1 SGHKS and CDR2 YYEKEE (reference sequence). The DNA of the CDR3 is TGTGCCAGCAGCTTGGACGGTGAGCGCGGGAGCACAGATACGCAGTATTTT. It translates to CASSLDGERGSTDTQYF.

This clonotype was counted many times. The V call is TRBV12-3 or TRBV12-4, the J call TRBJ1-2; unclear D gene. The CDR3 spans 14 residues. Trimming left V 1 base short and J 2 bases short, with 8 bases between. This chain's CDR3 is CASSLVPANYGYTF. The DNA for the CDR3 is TGTGCCAGCAGTTTAGTTCCCGCCAACTATGGCTACACCTTC.

This clonotype has ten or more counts. This chain connects TRBV11-2 to TRBJ1-1, with D hard to call. The germline CDR1 and CDR2 sequences are SGHAT and FQNNGV. The CDR3 is 14 residues long. V was cut by 4 bases and J by 4 bases, with 13 bases left in between. In DNA, the CDR3 is TGTGCCAGCAGCTCGCGGGCGAGCGTCACTGAAGCTTTCTTT. This sequence encodes CASSSRASVTEAFF.

Ten or more counts support this clonotype. The chain couples TRBV10-3 to TRBJ2-7; TRBD2 matches at 12 bases. The V gene's germline CDR1 is ENHRY and CDR2 SYGVKD. Trimming removed 2 bases from V and 2 bases from J; junction bases left unmatched: 4. This CDR3 comprises 16 residues. CDR3 coding DNA: TGTGCCATCAGTGAGAACCCTAGCGGGAGGGCCTACGAGCAGTACTTC. As protein: CAISENPSGRAYEQYF.

At least ten counts were recorded for this clonotype. The chain employs TRBV25-1 and TRBJ2-7; D gene unclear. V was trimmed by 2 bases and J by 1 base, leaving 9 bases between them. CDR3 size: 14 residues. Germline assignment: CDR1 MGHDK and CDR2 SYGVNS. The CDR3 region has the DNA TGTGCCAGCAGTGAAACTGGAACTTCCTACGAGCAGTACTTC. It codes for CASSETGTSYEQYF.

The chain couples TRBV7-8 to TRBJ2-5; D tentatively fits TRBD1 or TRBD2 (7 bases each). V lost 5 bases, J lost 1 base, and 17 bases lay in between. The length of the CDR3 is 16 residues. Germline values: CDR1 SGHVS, CDR2 FQNEAQ. CDR3 DNA: TGTGCCAGCAGCCCATCCCCAGGGGGGGGCCAAGAGACCCAGTACTTC. This encodes CASSPSPGGGQETQYF.

This clonotype has a count of ten or more. The chain couples TRBV12-3 or TRBV12-4 to TRBJ2-7, with D unclear. Trimming cost V 5 bases and J 6 bases, with 11 bases left between them. This CDR3 spans 12 amino acids. CDR3 in amino acids: CASSRPLGEQYF. The CDR3 DNA reads TGTGCCAGCAGTCGTCCCCTAGGCGAGCAGTACTTC.

This clonotype was found many times. The rearrangement joins TRBV27 to TRBJ1-1; D is perhaps TRBD1 (5 bases). V was cut by 7 bases and J by 3 bases, with 15 bases left in between. Germline V gives CDR1 MNHEY, CDR2 SMNVEV (reference sequence). There are 14 residues in the CDR3. The CDR3 is CASNPQGGHTEAFF. The CDR3 DNA follows: TGTGCCAGCAATCCCCAGGGAGGACACACTGAAGCTTTCTTT.

This clonotype was observed many times. The J gene is TRBJ2-2, the V gene TRBV12-3 or TRBV12-4; TRBD1 matches at 9 bases. The CDR3 totals 15 residues. Trimming cost V 7 bases and J 1 base; bases outside gene matches: 4. Here the CDR3 reads CASTPGQGNTGELFF. CDR3 in DNA: TGTGCCAGCACTCCGGGACAGGGGAACACCGGGGAGCTGTTTTTT.

V is TRBV19 and J is TRBJ1-4, with no clear D. The length of the CDR3 is 13 residues. V lost 8 bases and J 8 bases, leaving 15 bases between the germline ends. Germline loops: CDR1 LNHDA, CDR2 SQIVND (reference sequence). For the CDR3, the DNA is TGTGCCAGTCAGGATTCTCCCCGCGAAAAACTGTTTTTT. Its protein is CASQDSPREKLFF.

This clonotype showed up many times. The chain is built from TRBV30 and TRBJ1-1; no reliable D call. The length of the CDR3 is 13 residues. CDR1 GTSNPN and CDR2 SVGIG come from the germline V gene (reference sequence). V lost 7 bases to trimming and J lost 1 base, with 13 bases between them. CDR3 protein: CASPGVGNTEAFF. CDR3 DNA sequence: TGTGCCTCCCCCGGGGTGGGGAACACTGAAGCTTTCTTT.

This clonotype was detected ten times or more. The chain couples TRBV11-3 to TRBJ1-6, with a tentative D call TRBD1 (6 bases). Trimming took 3 bases from V and 10 from J, leaving 10 bases between them. Germline CDR1 SGHNT, CDR2 YENEEA. The CDR3 extends over 13 amino acids. CDR3 protein: CASSLTGRSPLHF. The DNA for the CDR3 is TGTGCCAGCAGCTTGACAGGTCGGTCACCCCTCCACTTT.

The chain recombines TRBV5-1 with TRBJ1-1, with D hard to call. The CDR3 is 14 amino acids. The germline V gene has CDR1 SGHRS and CDR2 YFSETQ. The V end lost 1 base, the J end lost 8 bases, and 15 bases lay between the germline ends. CDR3 sequence reads: CASSLSGSRREAFF. The CDR3 nucleotides are TGCGCCAGCAGCTTGAGTGGGAGCAGAAGGGAAGCTTTCTTT.

This clonotype occurred many times. This sequence joins TRBV6-2 or TRBV6-3 and TRBJ2-5, with D unresolved. Germline CDR1 is MNHEY and CDR2 is SVGEGT. The V gene lost 6 bases and the J gene lost 4 bases, with 12 bases spanning the gap. This CDR3 comprises 13 residues. The CDR3 is CASRKDFRETQYF. The CDR3 nucleotides read TGTGCCAGCAGAAAGGATTTTAGAGAGACCCAGTACTTC.

This clonotype appeared many times. This chain joins TRBV9 and TRBJ2-5; possible D gene TRBD2, 6 bases. V was clipped by 6 bases and J by 2 bases, with 20 bases between them. The CDR3 is made up of 16 amino acids. Germline CDR1 reads SGDLS; CDR2 reads YYNGEE. The DNA for the CDR3 is TGTGCCAGCAACGGAGGGAGCGAGGCCCATCAAGAGACCCAGTACTTC. Translation gives CASNGGSEAHQETQYF.

V is TRBV7-2 and J is TRBJ1-2; no definite D call. The ends were cut back, 2 bases at V and 7 bases at J, with 14 bases in the middle. CDR1 SGHTA and CDR2 FQGNSA come from the germline V gene. The CDR3 covers 14 residues. Written as DNA, the CDR3 is TGTGCCAGCAGCTTATACACGGAATGGCGTGGCTACACCTTC. Its translation is CASSLYTEWRGYTF.

The chain links TRBV11-3 to TRBJ2-5; the D gene could be TRBD1 or TRBD2 (6 bases each). V was trimmed by 5 bases and J by 3 bases, leaving 16 bases between them. The germline V gene encodes CDR1 SGHNT and CDR2 YENEEA. The CDR3 loop spans 15 amino acids. The CDR3 protein is CASSRPKGGEETQYF. Here the CDR3 DNA reads TGTGCCAGCAGCCGGCCCAAGGGGGGTGAAGAGACCCAGTACTTC.

The rearrangement uses TRBV19 and TRBJ2-4, with D possibly TRBD2 on 5 matching bases. Looked up from germline, CDR1 is LNHDA and CDR2 is SQIVND (reference sequence). Trimming stripped 3 bases from V and 10 bases from J, with 13 bases between. The CDR3 is made up of 13 amino acids. The CDR3 loop is CASSIGLTYIQYF. Written as DNA, the CDR3 is TGTGCCAGTAGTATCGGACTTACTTATATTCAGTACTTC.

Many counts were recorded for this clonotype. This chain uses TRBV9 with TRBJ1-3; a weak D match, TRBD1 (6 bases). The ends were cut back, 1 base at V and 9 bases at J, with 14 bases in the middle. The CDR3 consists of 14 residues. CDR1 and CDR2 (germline): SGDLS, YYNGEE. This CDR3 reads CASSVYQDSGTIYF. The CDR3 DNA sequence: TGTGCCAGCAGCGTATATCAGGACAGTGGCACCATATATTTT.

This clonotype was observed at least ten times. At one of its ends the junction is not consistent with the germline gene, which may arise from a read error. V usage is TRBV2 and J usage is TRBJ2-4; D tentatively reads TRBD1 or TRBD2 (5 bases each). CDR3 length: 10 residues. The germline V gene encodes CDR1 SNHLY and CDR2 FYNNEI. The CDR3 nucleotides read TGTGCCAGCAGTGAAAGGGGAGCGTCCTTC. It yields the protein CASSERGASF.

This clonotype was recorded at least ten times. This chain connects TRBV12-3 or TRBV12-4 to TRBJ2-7; TRBD2 agrees at 7 bases. The CDR3 length is 15 residues. With 0 bases clipped from V and 2 bases from J, the junction kept 4 bases outside the gene matches. CDR3 in DNA: TGTGCCAGCAGTTTAGCGGGAGCGGGGACCTACGAGCAGTACTTC. Translated, it gives CASSLAGAGTYEQYF.